The 3 T cell receptor beta chains below were found in one sample sequenced in a study of blood T cells in healthy people across ages (dated by TCRdb to the mid-2010s). Library method: 5' RACE. The run used an Illumina HiSeq 2500. A second PCR of roughly 7 to 11 cycles was performed with a sample-barcoded 5' primer and a J-beta primer mix. In TCRdb, the public reads were trimmed at Q25 with fastp and aligned with MiXCR, with productive beta chains retained. Rows are unified per CDR3 protein, each entry keeping the most common DNA and genes. The sample yields about 830,000 distinct CDR3 sequences; 62% were counted once. Of the sample, around a quarter is held by the ten largest clones. Sequenced: blood. All receptors derive from a man between 25 and 39 years old in good health.

V is TRBV5-1 and J is TRBJ2-1; D remains unclear. CDR1 SGHRS and CDR2 YFSETQ come from the germline V gene. The V end was cut by 1 base, the J end by 5 bases, with 10 bases between. CDR3 length: 14 amino acids. CDR3 in amino acids: CASSLIAVDNEQFF. In nucleotides, the CDR3 is TGCGCCAGCAGCTTGATCGCTGTCGACAATGAGCAGTTCTTC.

The rearrangement links TRBV20-1 to TRBJ2-1, with 9 bases fitting TRBD2. The CDR3 runs 14 residues. J lost 7 bases, V lost 3 bases, and 7 bases had no gene match. CDR1 DFQATT and CDR2 SNEGSKA come from the germline V gene (reference sequence). CDR3 coding DNA: TGCAGTGCTAGTACGGTGGGACTAGCAAATGAGCAGTTCTTC. It specifies CSASTVGLANEQFF.

The V and J genes are TRBV20-1 and TRBJ1-5, with 8 bases identical to TRBD1. The CDR3 is 13 amino acids. J lost 6 bases, V lost 5 bases, and 6 bases had no gene match. The germline CDR1 and CDR2 sequences are DFQATT and SNEGSKA (reference sequence). The CDR3 is CSAGRQGSQPQHF. CDR3 in DNA: TGCAGTGCTGGTCGACAGGGGAGTCAGCCCCAGCATTTT.